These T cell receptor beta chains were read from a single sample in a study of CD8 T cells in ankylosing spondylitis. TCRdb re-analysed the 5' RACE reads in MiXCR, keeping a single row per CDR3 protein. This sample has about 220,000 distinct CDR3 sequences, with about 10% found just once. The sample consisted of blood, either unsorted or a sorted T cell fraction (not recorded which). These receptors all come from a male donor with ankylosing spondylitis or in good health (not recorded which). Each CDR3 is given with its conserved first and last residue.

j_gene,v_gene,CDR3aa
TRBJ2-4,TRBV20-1,CSSLKGGAKNIQYF
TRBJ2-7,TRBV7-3,CAGGYSGFYEQYF
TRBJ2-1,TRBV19,CASTRQGIYNEQFF
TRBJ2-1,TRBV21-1,CASSGAFF
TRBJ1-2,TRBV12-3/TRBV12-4,CASSRDRGYGYTF
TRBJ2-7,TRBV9,CASSLGTGGVGYEQYF
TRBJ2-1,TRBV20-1,CSATDPIREQFF
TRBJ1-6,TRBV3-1,CASSQGQGGAPLHF
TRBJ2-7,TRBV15,CATSRVASGGGEQYF
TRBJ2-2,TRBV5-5,CASSLSAAVITGELFF
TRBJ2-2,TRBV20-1,CSATSGQSNTGELFF
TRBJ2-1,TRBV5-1,CASSLEGGGHEQFF
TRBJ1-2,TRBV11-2,CASSQTRGKGAYTF
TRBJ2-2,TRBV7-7,CASSLEISTYTGELFF
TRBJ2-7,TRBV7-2,CASSLASGTGYYEQYF
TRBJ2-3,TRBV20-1,CSASSENTDTQYF
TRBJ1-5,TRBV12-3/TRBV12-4,CASTAVGGHQPQHF
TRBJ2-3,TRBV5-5,CASSFVGRRGVSTDTQYF
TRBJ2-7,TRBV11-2,CASSETSGGQPGVEQYF
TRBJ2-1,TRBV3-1,CASSQGLAFEQFF
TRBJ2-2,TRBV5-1,CASSNPGQGSGELFF
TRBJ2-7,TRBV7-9,CASSRTTGNYEQYF
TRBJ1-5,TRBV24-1,CATSVGVQQPQHF
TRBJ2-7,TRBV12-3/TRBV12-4,CASSEAGTGGFEQYF
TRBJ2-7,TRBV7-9,CASSASIGTSTSYEQYF